This T cell receptor beta chain was identified during a study of blood T cell repertoires in COVID-19. Across the study: Samples came from the United States, Italy and Spain, spanning acute and convalescent COVID-19. From T cells, B-cell-depleted T cells, or PBMCs came the material, which was cDNA or gDNA.

With 0 bases removed from V and 7 bases from J, the gap between germline ends came to 13 bases. CDR1 is LGHNA and CDR2 is YSLEER in the germline V gene. The CDR3 spans 14 residues. Per the original data handling: Nucleated cell counts were estimated from reference gene primer amplification. TCRdb's table, derived via immunoSEQ multiplex PCR, lists solely in-frame clones and lacks some. V and J calls and clone size are those listed in that table; D and trimming were worked out from the DNA. The table shows 50,000 to 75,000 clones, with 91% occurring only once. The chain joins TRBV4-3 to TRBJ2-7; D might be TRBD2 (6 bases). This receptor was taken from a human donor in a cohort sampled during active COVID-19. The sequencing input was peripheral blood. The CDR3 loop reads CASSQEMAGTEQYF. CDR3 in DNA: TGCGCCAGCAGCCAAGAAATGGCGGGAACTGAGCAGTACTTC.